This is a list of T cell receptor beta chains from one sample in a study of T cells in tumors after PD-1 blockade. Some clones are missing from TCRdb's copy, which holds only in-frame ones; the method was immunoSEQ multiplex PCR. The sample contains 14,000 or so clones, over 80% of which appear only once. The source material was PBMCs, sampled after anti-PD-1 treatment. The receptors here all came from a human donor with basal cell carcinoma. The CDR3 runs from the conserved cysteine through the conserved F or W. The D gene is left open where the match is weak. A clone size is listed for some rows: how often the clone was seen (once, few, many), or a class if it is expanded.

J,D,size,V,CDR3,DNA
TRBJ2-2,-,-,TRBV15,CATSSLNTGELFF,TGTGCCACCAGCAGCTTAAACACCGGGGAGCTGTTTTTT
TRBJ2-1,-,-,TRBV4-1,CASSQGHLRGDEQFF,TGCGCCAGCAGCCAAGGACACCTAAGAGGTGATGAGCAGTTCTTC
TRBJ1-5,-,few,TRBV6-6,CASTAGYSNQPQHF,TGTGCCAGCACCGCAGGGTATAGCAATCAGCCCCAGCATTTT
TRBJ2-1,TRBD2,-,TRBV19,CATSTGRSNEQFF,TGTGCCACTTCCACCGGGAGGAGCAATGAGCAGTTCTTC
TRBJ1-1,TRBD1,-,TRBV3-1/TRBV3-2,CASSQVGQGADEAFF,TGTGCCAGCAGCCAGGTAGGACAGGGGGCGGATGAAGCTTTCTTT
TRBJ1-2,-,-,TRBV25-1,CASSQDYGYTF,TGTGCCAGCAGCCAGGATTATGGCTACACCTTC
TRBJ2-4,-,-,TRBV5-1,CASSLGARGNIQYF,TGCGCCAGCAGCTTGGGGGCCCGCGGAAACATTCAGTACTTC
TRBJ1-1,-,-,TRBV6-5,CASSPRGGNTEAFF,TGTGCCAGCAGCCCCCGCGGAGGGAACACTGAAGCTTTCTTT
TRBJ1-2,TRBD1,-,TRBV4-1,CASSPGQIPGYTF,TGCGCCAGCAGCCCGGGACAGATTCCTGGCTACACCTTC
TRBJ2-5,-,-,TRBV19,CASSISSGRETQYF,TGTGCCAGTAGTATATCGTCGGGAAGGGAGACCCAGTACTTC
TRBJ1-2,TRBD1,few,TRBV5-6,CASSKDRGGYGYTF,TGTGCCAGCAGCAAAGACAGGGGTGGCTATGGCTACACCTTC
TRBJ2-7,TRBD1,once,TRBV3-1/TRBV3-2,CASSPGTGEYEQYF,TGTGCCAGCAGCCCCGGGACAGGGGAATACGAGCAGTACTTC
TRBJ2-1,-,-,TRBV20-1,CSASLLGTEYNEQFF,TGCAGTGCTAGTCTCCTGGGGACGGAGTACAATGAGCAGTTCTTC
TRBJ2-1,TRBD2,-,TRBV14,CASSPLTSGRLYNEQFF,TGTGCCAGCAGCCCGTTGACTAGCGGGAGGCTGTACAATGAGCAGTTCTTC
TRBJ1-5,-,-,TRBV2,CASSPGPMDYSNQPQHF,TGTGCCAGCAGTCCGGGCCCCATGGACTATAGCAATCAGCCCCAGCATTTT
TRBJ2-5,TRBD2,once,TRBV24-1,CATSSGEETQYF,TGTGCCACCTCTAGCGGGGAAGAGACCCAGTACTTC
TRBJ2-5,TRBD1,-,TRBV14,CASSFYRGLQETQYF,TGTGCCAGCAGCTTCTACAGGGGGCTCCAAGAGACCCAGTACTTC
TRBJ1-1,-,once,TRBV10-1,CASSESTGNTEAFF,TGCGCCAGCAGTGAGTCAACGGGAAACACTGAAGCTTTCTTT
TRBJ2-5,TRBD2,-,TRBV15,CATSRDRASGTQETQYF,TGTGCCACCAGCAGAGATAGGGCTAGCGGGACTCAAGAGACCCAGTACTTC
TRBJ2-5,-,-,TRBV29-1,CSVDKGGQETQYF,TGCAGCGTTGACAAGGGAGGCCAAGAGACCCAGTACTTC
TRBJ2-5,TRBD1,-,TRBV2,CASSGQGWRETQYF,TGTGCCAGCAGTGGACAGGGTTGGAGAGAGACCCAGTACTTC
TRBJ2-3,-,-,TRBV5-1,CASRRGHSSTDTQYF,TGCGCCAGCAGGAGGGGACACTCTAGCACAGATACGCAGTATTTT
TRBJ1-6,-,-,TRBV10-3,CAISEAWGRSSPLHF,TGTGCCATCAGTGAAGCTTGGGGTAGGAGTTCACCCCTCCACTTT
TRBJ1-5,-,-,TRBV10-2,CASSESSLRQPQHF,TGCGCCAGCAGTGAGTCTTCATTGCGGCAGCCCCAGCATTTT
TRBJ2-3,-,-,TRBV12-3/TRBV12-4,CASSFGGDTQYF,TGTGCCAGCAGTTTTGGGGGAGATACGCAGTATTTT
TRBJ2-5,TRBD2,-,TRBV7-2,CASSPRTSTATQYF,TGTGCCAGCAGCCCCCGGACTAGCACCGCGACCCAGTACTTC